A selection of T cell receptor beta chains follows, all from one sample in a study of T cell repertoires and Cas9 in healthy adults. Sequencing was performed with immunoSEQ multiplex PCR; in TCRdb, only in-frame clones are kept and a portion is missing. The sample includes tens of thousands of clones, 85% to 95% of them seen just once. Sample: CD4+ effector T cells (CD127+, CD25-, CD137-, CD154-) from PBMCs; culture status not recorded. The origin of the receptors is a human donor in good health. The conserved cysteine and the conserved F or W are not part of the CDR3 here. Each record gives: CDR3 protein, V gene, J gene.

ANQHPREKLF	TRBV27	TRBJ1-4
ASTNWQERQPQH	TRBV28	TRBJ1-5
ASSLSGVGSNQPQH	TRBV5-6	TRBJ1-5
ASSLTPTTGVLF	TRBV7-3	TRBJ2-2
ATSPDRVVGYT	TRBV15	TRBJ1-2
ASSFGQGQETQY	TRBV11-1	TRBJ2-5
ASSYSAVATEAF	TRBV6-6	TRBJ1-1
ASSSPGQYEQY	TRBV9	TRBJ2-7
ASSLGEAGEAF	TRBV11-2	TRBJ1-1
ASSQEGFTGEQY	TRBV4-3	TRBJ2-7
ASSLRLAGGGETQY	TRBV27	TRBJ2-5